This T cell receptor beta chain was retrieved from a study of T cell responses to AZD1222 COVID-19 vaccine. General study results and limits: Recipients of two AZD1222 doses showed rising Spike-specific TCR breadth and depth. Regions left unmutated in variants are reportedly the target of nearly half of spike-specific TCRs. The study identified only 6 or 7 AZD1222 recipients as seropositive at baseline. Samples come after the peak T cell response, not at day 14.

As regards this clone: The target antigen is unknown.

Using immunoSEQ multiplex PCR, the repertoire was profiled, and TCRdb retains in-frame clones only, with some absent. The sample carries 70,000 to 95,000 clones, 91% recorded once. Germline V gene lookup returns CDR1 SEHNR and CDR2 FQNEAQ (reference sequence). The CDR3 extends over 16 amino acids. Trimming shortened V by 5 bases and J by 3 bases, and 17 bases separated the two germline ends. The rearrangement joins TRBV7-9 to TRBJ2-1; perhaps TRBD2 as D (5 bases). The receptor's source is an adult who received the AZD1222 COVID-19 vaccine. Sequences were derived from peripheral blood, sampled 28 days after the second AZD1222 dose. The CDR3, as DNA: TGTGCCAGCAGCCCCTCGGGGAGCGGAGTCTACAATGAGCAGTTCTTC. Translated, it gives CASSPSGSGVYNEQFF.